Each of the 17 T cell receptor beta chains below was sequenced from the same sample in a study of blood T cell repertoires in COVID-19 (dated by TCRdb to 2019 to 2021). Library construction relied on the immunoSEQ multiplex PCR assay. TCRdb took over this immuneACCESS table, retaining in-frame rearrangements with V and J assigned. Such tables are incomplete; in checked studies, under half of the missing clones stem from an unresolved V gene, and the remainder is unexplained. For this sample there are 200,000 to 250,000 clones; about four fifths appear just once. The leading ten clones occupy about 2% of the sample. The sample comprised PBMCs or T cells enriched from blood (not recorded which). The receptors stem from a man aged 60-69 years who had recovered from COVID-19.

CDR3 bases: TGTGCCATCACCCCCAGGGGGGATAACTATGGCTACACCTTC. Its translation: CAITPRGDNYGYTF. The chain uses TRBV10-3 and TRBJ1-2; 7 bases are a match to TRBD1. CDR3 length equals 14 residues. V lost 7 bases and J lost 1; bases outside the gene matches: 6. Germline V gene data show CDR1 as ENHRY and CDR2 as SYGVKD.

J is TRBJ1-1 and V is TRBV9, with TRBD1 identical over 8 bases. After removal of 0 bases from V and 7 bases from J, the junction contained 5 bases not matched to a gene. The germline CDR1 and CDR2 sequences are SGDLS and YYNGEE. CDR3 length: 14 residues. The CDR3 nucleotides are TGTGCCAGCAGCGTAGTCCGGACAGGGAATGAAGCTTTCTTT. As protein: CASSVVRTGNEAFF.

This rearrangement joins TRBV7-9 to TRBJ2-2, with D maybe TRBD1 (6 bases). Germline CDR1 is SEHNR and CDR2 is FQNEAQ (reference sequence). There are 15 residues in the CDR3. V was trimmed by 5 bases and J by 7 bases, leaving 17 bases between them. The CDR3: CASSGRTVTSGELFF. The CDR3 DNA follows: TGTGCCAGCAGCGGGCGGACAGTCACCAGCGGGGAGCTGTTTTTT.

The chain has TRBV4-2 and TRBJ2-7; 8 bases are a match to TRBD1. From germline, CDR1 is LGHNA and CDR2 YNFKEQ. The CDR3 covers 16 residues. The V segment lost 3 bases and the J segment 6 bases; nucleotides outside the gene matches: 13. In nucleotides, the CDR3 is TGTGCCAGCAGCCACCGACCGGGACAGGTCCAAATCGAGCAGTACTTC. Encoded protein: CASSHRPGQVQIEQYF.

This chain connects TRBV5-1 to TRBJ1-3; maybe TRBD1 (6 bases). CDR1 and CDR2 from the germline V gene are SGHRS and YFSETQ. Between the trimmed V and J ends, which lost 0 bases and 4 bases, there was a span of 8 bases. This CDR3 has 14 residues. The CDR3, as DNA: TGCGCCAGCAGCTTGGACAGGGTGGGAAACACCATATATTTT. Protein product: CASSLDRVGNTIYF.

The chain joins TRBV30 to TRBJ2-7; TRBD1 matches 9 bases. This CDR3 has 16 amino acids. CDR1 and CDR2 from the germline V gene are GTSNPN and SVGIG (reference sequence). Germline trimming cut 3 bases from V and 2 bases from J; bases unmatched to any gene: 11. The CDR3 loop reads CAWRVTGTGLTYEQYF. In nucleotides, the CDR3 is TGTGCCTGGAGGGTCACGGGGACAGGGTTAACCTACGAGCAGTACTTC.

The genes are TRBV3-1 (or the pseudogene TRBV3-2) and TRBJ1-1; TRBD1 might be the D (6 bases). The length of the CDR3 is 15 residues. Deletions cut 3 bases from V and 5 bases from J, with 16 bases between. Germline values: CDR1 LGHDT, CDR2 YNNKEL (reference sequence). CDR3 amino acids: CASSHLSGRGTEAFF. In DNA, the CDR3 is TGTGCCAGCAGCCACCTTAGTGGAAGGGGGACTGAAGCTTTCTTT.

In this sample, this clone turned up once. The V and J genes are TRBV6-1 and TRBJ1-2; 9 positions agree with TRBD1. V dropped 0 bases and J dropped 7; count of bases not matched to a gene: 12. This CDR3 is 17 amino acids long. Germline CDR1 is MNHNS and CDR2 is SASEGT. The CDR3 loop reads CASSEASPGTGWSGYTF. The CDR3 nucleotides read TGTGCCAGCAGTGAAGCGTCGCCCGGGACAGGGTGGAGTGGCTACACCTTC.

This chain uses TRBV7-3 with TRBJ1-1; 7 bases are a match to TRBD1. V was pared by 5 bases and J by 1 base, with 4 bases of the junction left unmatched. This CDR3 has 14 amino acids. Per germline, CDR1 SGHTA and CDR2 FQGTGA. CDR3 DNA: TGTGCCAGCAGCCGGGACAGCCCGAACACTGAAGCTTTCTTT. Its translation: CASSRDSPNTEAFF.

The J gene is TRBJ1-1, the V gene TRBV7-9, with D possibly TRBD1 on 6 matching bases. V was pared by 0 bases and J by 0 bases, with 8 bases between. The CDR3 sequence is 15 residues long. Germline values: CDR1 SEHNR, CDR2 FQNEAQ (reference sequence). Here the CDR3 reads CASSLAEGVNTEAFF. DNA for the CDR3: TGTGCCAGCAGCTTAGCCGAGGGGGTGAACACTGAAGCTTTCTTT.

The rearrangement links TRBV9 to TRBJ2-2; 7 bases match TRBD1. This CDR3 is built from 16 residues. V lost 0 bases and J lost 3; bases outside the gene matches: 5. Germline V gene sequence: CDR1 SGDLS, CDR2 YYNGEE. The CDR3 DNA sequence: TGTGCCAGCAGCGTAGAGGGGGCGCTTGACACCGGGGAGCTGTTTTTT. Translated, it gives CASSVEGALDTGELFF.

This rearrangement joins TRBV10-3 to TRBJ2-2; D not resolved. Looked up from germline, CDR1 is ENHRY and CDR2 is SYGVKD. The CDR3 contains 15 residues. V gave up 3 bases and J gave up 4 bases, with 12 bases separating them. The CDR3 reads CAISEGSPGTGELFF. As DNA, the CDR3 is TGTGCCATCAGTGAAGGAAGCCCGGGCACCGGGGAGCTGTTTTTT.

There are a few counts of this clone. The chain recombines TRBV3-1 (or the pseudogene TRBV3-2) with TRBJ1-5, with D unresolved. This CDR3 contains 14 residues. V lost 5 bases and J lost 3, with 11 bases in between. Germline-derived CDR1 and CDR2 are LGHDT and YNNKEL (reference sequence). DNA of the CDR3: TGTGCCAGCAGCGGGAACGGGAACAATCAGCCCCAGCATTTT. Its translation is CASSGNGNNQPQHF.

V is TRBV30 and J is TRBJ1-1; 7 nucleotides agree with TRBD1. Germline-derived CDR1 and CDR2 are GTSNPN and SVGIG (reference sequence). The length of the CDR3 is 13 residues. V shed 2 bases and J 3 bases; nucleotides not matched to a gene: 3. In nucleotides, the CDR3 is TGTGCCTGGAGTAGGGGACAGTACACTGAAGCTTTCTTT. Protein product: CAWSRGQYTEAFF.

J is TRBJ1-6 and V is TRBV30, with 8 positions matching TRBD1. The CDR3 runs to 14 residues. In germline, CDR1 is GTSNPN, CDR2 SVGIG (reference sequence). V lost 2 bases, J lost 6 bases, and 3 bases stayed unmatched. This CDR3 is CAWSLTGVNSPLHF. CDR3 coding DNA: TGTGCCTGGAGTCTGACAGGGGTTAATTCACCCCTCCACTTT.

This clone was seen more than once but under ten times. V is TRBV7-2 and J is TRBJ2-5; 14 bases fit TRBD2. The V gene end was trimmed by 6 bases and the J gene end by 5 bases; junction bases not matched to a gene: 11. The CDR3 is 17 amino acids. Germline V gives CDR1 SGHTA, CDR2 FQGNSA. CDR3 nucleotide sequence: TGTGCCAGCAGATATAGGGGGACTAGCGGGGGAGGCGAGACCCAGTACTTC. Translation gives CASRYRGTSGGGETQYF.

V is TRBV16 and J is TRBJ2-2, with TRBD1 matching 9 bases. The CDR3 has 16 amino acids. Per germline, CDR1 KGHSY and CDR2 FQNENV. Unmatched junction bases numbered 7, after V lost 2 bases and J lost 6 bases. The CDR3 spells CASSQTRDRAAGELFF. The DNA of the CDR3 is TGTGCCAGCAGCCAAACACGGGACAGGGCGGCCGGGGAGCTGTTTTTT.